This T cell receptor (beta chain) was obtained from a study of cytomegalovirus exposure and HLA in healthy donors. Points from the study as a whole: A later analysis reportedly found fewer N-insertions in an Asian-associated ancestry cluster than the roughly 670-donor mean. There were some V segments, including TRBV6-2 and TRBV6-3, excluded as indistinguishable. Later analysis suggested links between common viral pathogens and several top significant clusters.

The CDR3 covers 20 residues. CDR1 and CDR2 (germline): LGHNA, YSLEER. Trimming at V came to 5 bases and at J to 0 bases, leaving 14 bases not matched to a gene. This clone was found a few times. What it recognizes is unknown. PCR used 60 Vbeta primers and 13 Jbeta primers. Clones were sequenced by immunoSEQ multiplex PCR, and TCRdb holds only the in-frame ones, with some missing. Of 150,000 to 200,000 clones listed, approximately 80% were seen once; the top ten hold roughly an eighth. The sequence came from a woman between 25 and 40 years old in good health and CMV-seropositive. The V gene is TRBV4-3, the J gene TRBJ2-1; 12 positions agree with TRBD2. Sequenced input: PBMCs. The CDR3 nucleotides read TGCGCCAGCAGCGGCTTGAGACTAGCGGGAGTAGTGGGCTCCTACAATGAGCAGTTCTTC. Translation: CASSGLRLAGVVGSYNEQFF.